Sequencing of this T cell receptor (beta chain) was carried out in a study of shared clonotypes between healthy human individuals. General observations from the study: Among donors, the sharing of clonotypes was expected to be influenced by sequencing depth.

Notes on this clone: Its antigen is not identified.

Evenly divided among several immunoSEQ plates was the genomic DNA of each subset. In the original workflow: Filtering differed since immunoSEQ provided only junctions, with no quality scores. Sequenced by immunoSEQ multiplex PCR; TCRdb stores in-frame clones only, minus some. V, J and clone size derive from that table, while D and trimming were established from the DNA sequence. The sample records about 470,000 clones, roughly 77% being singletons. Germline values: CDR1 SGHTA, CDR2 FQGNSA. V was cut by 3 bases and J by 0 bases, with 9 bases left in between. The CDR3 runs to 15 residues. Extraction of genomic DNA in unsorted samples used roughly 94 million PBMCs.

Sequenced sample: PBMCs. The receptor comes from a woman in her forties in good health. Some clones in this sample may be carry-over from other donors' samples. This rearrangement joins TRBV7-2 to TRBJ2-1; D is ambiguous. CDR3 nucleotide sequence: TGTGCCAGCAGCTTTGCGGAAAGCTCCTACAATGAGCAGTTCTTC. It translates to CASSFAESSYNEQFF.